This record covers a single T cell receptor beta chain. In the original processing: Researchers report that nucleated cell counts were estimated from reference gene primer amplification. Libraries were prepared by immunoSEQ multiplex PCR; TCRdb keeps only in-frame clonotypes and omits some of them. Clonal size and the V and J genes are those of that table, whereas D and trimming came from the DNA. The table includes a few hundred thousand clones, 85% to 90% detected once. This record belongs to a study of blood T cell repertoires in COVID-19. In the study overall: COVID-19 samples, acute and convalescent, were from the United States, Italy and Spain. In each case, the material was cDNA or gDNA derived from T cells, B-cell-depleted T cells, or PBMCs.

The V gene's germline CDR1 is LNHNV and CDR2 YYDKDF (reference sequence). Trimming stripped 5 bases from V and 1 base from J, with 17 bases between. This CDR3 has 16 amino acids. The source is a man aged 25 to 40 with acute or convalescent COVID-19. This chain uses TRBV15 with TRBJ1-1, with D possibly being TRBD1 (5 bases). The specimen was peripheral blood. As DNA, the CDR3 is TGTGCCACCAGCTCCCCGCCAGGGAAGAGGAACACTGAAGCTTTCTTT. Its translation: CATSSPPGKRNTEAFF.